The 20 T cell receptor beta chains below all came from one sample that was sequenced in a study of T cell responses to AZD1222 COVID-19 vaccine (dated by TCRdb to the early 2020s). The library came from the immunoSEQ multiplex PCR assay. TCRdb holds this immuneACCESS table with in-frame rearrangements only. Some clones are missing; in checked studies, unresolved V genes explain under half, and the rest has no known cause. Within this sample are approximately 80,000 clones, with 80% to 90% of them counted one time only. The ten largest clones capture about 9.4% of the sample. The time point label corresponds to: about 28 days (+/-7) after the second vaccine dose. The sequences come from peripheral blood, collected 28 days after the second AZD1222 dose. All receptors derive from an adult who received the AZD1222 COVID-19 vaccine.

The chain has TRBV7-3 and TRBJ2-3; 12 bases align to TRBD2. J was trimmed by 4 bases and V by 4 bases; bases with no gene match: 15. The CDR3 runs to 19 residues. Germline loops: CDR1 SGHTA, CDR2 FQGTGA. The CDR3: CASSCSPSGGAWLPDTQYF. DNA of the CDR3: TGTGCCAGCAGCTGCTCGCCTAGCGGGGGGGCGTGGTTGCCAGATACGCAGTATTTT.

CDR3 DNA sequence: TGTGCCAGCAGTGAAGCCGGGGGACTGGGCTCCTACGAGCAGTACTTC. This translates into CASSEAGGLGSYEQYF. The chain uses TRBV6-1 and TRBJ2-7, with TRBD2 as a possible D gene (6 bases). Between the trimmed V and J ends, which lost 0 bases and 0 bases, there was a span of 12 bases. The CDR3 length is 16 residues. In germline, CDR1 is MNHNS, CDR2 SASEGT.

The CDR3: CASSLKWGGESYEQYF. CDR3 nucleotide sequence: TGTGCCAGCAGTTTAAAGTGGGGAGGGGAAAGCTACGAGCAGTACTTC. The chain uses TRBV28 and TRBJ2-7; 7 bases match TRBD2. This CDR3 has 16 residues. Trimming at V came to 2 bases and at J to 3 bases, leaving 10 bases not matched to a gene. Germline V gives CDR1 MDHEN, CDR2 SYDVKM.

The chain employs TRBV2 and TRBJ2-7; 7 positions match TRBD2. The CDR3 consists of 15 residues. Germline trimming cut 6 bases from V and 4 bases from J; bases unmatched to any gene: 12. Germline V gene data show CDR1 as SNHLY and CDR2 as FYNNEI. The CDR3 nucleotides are TGTGCCAGCAGCAATCCCGGGACTAAGTCATACGAGCAGTACTTC. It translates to CASSNPGTKSYEQYF.

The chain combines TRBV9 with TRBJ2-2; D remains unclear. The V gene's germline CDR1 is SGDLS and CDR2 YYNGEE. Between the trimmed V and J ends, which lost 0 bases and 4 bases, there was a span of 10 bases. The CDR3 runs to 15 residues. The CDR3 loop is CASSVESFGTGELFF. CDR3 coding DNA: TGTGCCAGCAGCGTAGAGAGTTTCGGCACCGGGGAGCTGTTTTTT.

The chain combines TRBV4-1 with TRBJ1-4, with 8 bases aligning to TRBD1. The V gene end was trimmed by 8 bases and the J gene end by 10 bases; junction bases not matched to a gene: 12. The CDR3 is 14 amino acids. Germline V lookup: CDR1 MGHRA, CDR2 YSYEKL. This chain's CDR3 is CASPTGVGVGKLFF. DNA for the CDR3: TGCGCCAGCCCGACAGGGGTTGGCGTTGGAAAACTGTTTTTT.

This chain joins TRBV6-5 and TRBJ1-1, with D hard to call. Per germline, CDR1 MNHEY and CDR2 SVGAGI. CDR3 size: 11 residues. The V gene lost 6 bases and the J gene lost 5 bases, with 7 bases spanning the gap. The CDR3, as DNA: TGTGCCAGCAGGAGGGATACTGAAGCTTTCTTT. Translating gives CASRRDTEAFF.

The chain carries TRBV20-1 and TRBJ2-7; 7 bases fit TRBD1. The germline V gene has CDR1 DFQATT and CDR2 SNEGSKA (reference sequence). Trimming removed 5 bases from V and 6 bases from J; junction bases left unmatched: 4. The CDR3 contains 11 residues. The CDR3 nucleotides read TGCAGTGCTGAGGGGGCTGGCGAGCAGTACTTC. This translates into CSAEGAGEQYF.

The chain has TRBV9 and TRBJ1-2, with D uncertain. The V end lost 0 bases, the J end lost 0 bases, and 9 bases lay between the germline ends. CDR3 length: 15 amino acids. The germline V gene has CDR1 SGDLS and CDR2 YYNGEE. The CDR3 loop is CASSVGPATNYGYTF. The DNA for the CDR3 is TGTGCCAGCAGCGTAGGTCCAGCTACTAACTATGGCTACACCTTC.

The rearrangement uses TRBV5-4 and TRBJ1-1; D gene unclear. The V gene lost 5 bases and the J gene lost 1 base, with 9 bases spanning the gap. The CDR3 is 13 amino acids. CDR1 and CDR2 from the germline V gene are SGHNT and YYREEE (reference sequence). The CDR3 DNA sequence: TGTGCCAGCAGACCGGTTTCGAACACTGAAGCTTTCTTT. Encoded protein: CASRPVSNTEAFF. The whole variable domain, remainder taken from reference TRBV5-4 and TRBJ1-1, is ETGVTQSPTHLIKTRGQQVTLRCSSQSGHNTVSWYQQALGQGPQFIFQYYREEENGRGNFPPRFSGLQFPNYSSELNVNALELDDSALYLCASRPVSNTEAFFGQGTRLTVV.

Written as DNA, the CDR3 is TGTGCCATCAGTGACGACAGGGGGTACACTGAAGCTTTCTTT. Protein: CAISDDRGYTEAFF. The chain is built from TRBV10-3 and TRBJ1-1, with 9 bases lining up with TRBD1. This CDR3 spans 14 amino acids. V shed 3 bases and J 3 bases; nucleotides not matched to a gene: 2. Per germline, CDR1 ENHRY and CDR2 SYGVKD.

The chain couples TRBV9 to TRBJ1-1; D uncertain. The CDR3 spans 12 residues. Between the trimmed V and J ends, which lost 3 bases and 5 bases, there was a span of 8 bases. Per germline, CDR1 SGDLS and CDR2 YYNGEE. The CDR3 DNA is TGTGCCAGCAGCGCAGGAGAGACTGAAGCTTTCTTT. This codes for CASSAGETEAFF.

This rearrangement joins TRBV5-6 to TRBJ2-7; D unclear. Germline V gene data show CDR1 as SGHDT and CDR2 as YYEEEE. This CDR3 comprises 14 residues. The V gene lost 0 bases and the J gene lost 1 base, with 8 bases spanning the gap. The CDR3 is CASSLDGSSYEQYF. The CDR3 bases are TGTGCCAGCAGCTTGGACGGCAGTTCCTACGAGCAGTACTTC.

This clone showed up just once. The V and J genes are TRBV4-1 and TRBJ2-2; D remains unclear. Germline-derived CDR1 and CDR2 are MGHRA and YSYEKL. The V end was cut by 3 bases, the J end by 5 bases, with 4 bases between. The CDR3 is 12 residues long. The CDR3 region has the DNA TGCGCCAGCAGCCAGGAAACCGGGGAGCTGTTTTTT. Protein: CASSQETGELFF.

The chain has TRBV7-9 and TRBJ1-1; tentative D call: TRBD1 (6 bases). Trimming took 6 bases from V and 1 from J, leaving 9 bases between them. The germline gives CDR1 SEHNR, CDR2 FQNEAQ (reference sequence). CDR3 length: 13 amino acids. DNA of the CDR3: TGTGCCAGCAGACGGGGACAGAACACTGAAGCTTTCTTT. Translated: CASRRGQNTEAFF.

The CDR3 DNA reads TGTGCCACCAGCGAGGGCAGGAGGTACAATGAGCAGTTCTTC. Translation gives CATSEGRRYNEQFF. The chain combines TRBV24-1 with TRBJ2-1, with D possibly matching TRBD2 (5 bases). The CDR3 consists of 14 residues. Trimming pared 7 bases from V and 4 bases from J, leaving 13 bases between. CDR1 and CDR2 from the germline V gene are KGHDR and SFDVKD.

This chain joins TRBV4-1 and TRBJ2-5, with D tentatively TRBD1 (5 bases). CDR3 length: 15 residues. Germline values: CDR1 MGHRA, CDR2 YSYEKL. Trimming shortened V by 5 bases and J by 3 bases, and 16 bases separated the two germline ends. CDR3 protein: CASSIRKGVEETQYF. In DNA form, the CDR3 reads TGCGCCAGCAGCATTCGAAAAGGGGTTGAAGAGACCCAGTACTTC.

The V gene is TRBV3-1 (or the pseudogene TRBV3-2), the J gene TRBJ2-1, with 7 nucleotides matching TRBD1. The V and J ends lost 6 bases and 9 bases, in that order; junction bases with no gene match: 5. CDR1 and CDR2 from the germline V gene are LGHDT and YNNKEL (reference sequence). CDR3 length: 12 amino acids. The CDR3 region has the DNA TGTGCCAGCAGTCTAGGGGGCCTTGAGCAGTTCTTC. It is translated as CASSLGGLEQFF.

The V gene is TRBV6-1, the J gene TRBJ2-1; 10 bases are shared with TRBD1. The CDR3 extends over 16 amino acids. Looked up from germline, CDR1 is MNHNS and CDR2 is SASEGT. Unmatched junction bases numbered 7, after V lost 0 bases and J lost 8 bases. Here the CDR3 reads CASSEAMGQGQDEQFF. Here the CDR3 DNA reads TGTGCCAGCAGTGAAGCAATGGGACAGGGGCAGGATGAGCAGTTCTTC.

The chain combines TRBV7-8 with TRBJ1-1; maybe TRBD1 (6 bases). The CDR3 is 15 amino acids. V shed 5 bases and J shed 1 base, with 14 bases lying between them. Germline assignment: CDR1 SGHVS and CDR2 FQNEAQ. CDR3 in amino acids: CASSRTGIPNTEAFF. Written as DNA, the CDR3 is TGTGCCAGCAGCAGAACAGGGATCCCGAACACTGAAGCTTTCTTT. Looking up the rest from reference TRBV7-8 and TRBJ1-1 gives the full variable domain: GAGVSQSPRYKVAKRGQDVALRCDPISGHVSLFWYQQALGQGPEFLTYFQNEAQLDKSGLPSDRFFAERPEGSVSTLKIQRTQQEDSAVYLCASSRTGIPNTEAFFGQGTRLTVV.